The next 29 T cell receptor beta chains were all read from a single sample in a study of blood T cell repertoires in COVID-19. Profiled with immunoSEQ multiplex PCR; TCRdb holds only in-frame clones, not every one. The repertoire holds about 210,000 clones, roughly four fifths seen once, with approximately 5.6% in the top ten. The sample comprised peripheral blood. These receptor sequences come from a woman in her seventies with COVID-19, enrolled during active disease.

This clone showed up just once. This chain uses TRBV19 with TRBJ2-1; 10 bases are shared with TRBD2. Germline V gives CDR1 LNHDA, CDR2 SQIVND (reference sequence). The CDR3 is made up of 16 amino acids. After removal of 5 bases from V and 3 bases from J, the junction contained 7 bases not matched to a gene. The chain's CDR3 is CASSGRLAGGYNEQFF. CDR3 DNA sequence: TGTGCCAGTAGTGGACGACTAGCGGGCGGCTACAATGAGCAGTTCTTC.

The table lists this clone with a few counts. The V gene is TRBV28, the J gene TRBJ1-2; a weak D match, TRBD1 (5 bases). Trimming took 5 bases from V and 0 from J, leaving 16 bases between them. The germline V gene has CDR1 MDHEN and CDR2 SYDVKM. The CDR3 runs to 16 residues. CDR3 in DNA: TGTGCCAGCAGTCTCGCCTACAGGCCAACTAACTATGGCTACACCTTC. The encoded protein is CASSLAYRPTNYGYTF.

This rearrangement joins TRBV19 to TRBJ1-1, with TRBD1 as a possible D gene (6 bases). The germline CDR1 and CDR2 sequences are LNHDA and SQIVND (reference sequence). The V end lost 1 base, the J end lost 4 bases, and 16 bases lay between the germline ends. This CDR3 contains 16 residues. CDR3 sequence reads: CASSIVQGSYGTEAFF. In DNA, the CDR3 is TGTGCCAGTAGTATAGTCCAGGGGAGCTACGGCACTGAAGCTTTCTTT.

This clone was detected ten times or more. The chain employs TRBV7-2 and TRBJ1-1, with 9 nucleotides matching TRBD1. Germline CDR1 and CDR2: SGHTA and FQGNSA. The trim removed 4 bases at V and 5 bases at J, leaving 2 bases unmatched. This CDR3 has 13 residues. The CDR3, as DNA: TGTGCCAGCAGCTACAGGGGGCTGACTGAAGCTTTCTTT. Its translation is CASSYRGLTEAFF.

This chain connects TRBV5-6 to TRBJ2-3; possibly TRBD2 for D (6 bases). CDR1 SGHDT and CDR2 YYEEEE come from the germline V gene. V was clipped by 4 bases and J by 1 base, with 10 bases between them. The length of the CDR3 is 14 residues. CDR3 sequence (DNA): TGTGCCAGCAGCGAGGGACTTCGCACAGATACGCAGTATTTT. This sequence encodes CASSEGLRTDTQYF.

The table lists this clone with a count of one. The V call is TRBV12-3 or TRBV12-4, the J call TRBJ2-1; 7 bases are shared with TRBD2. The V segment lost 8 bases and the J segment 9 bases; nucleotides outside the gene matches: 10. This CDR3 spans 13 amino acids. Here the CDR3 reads CASWAGVMGEQFF. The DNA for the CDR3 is TGTGCCAGCTGGGCGGGAGTTATGGGTGAGCAGTTCTTC.

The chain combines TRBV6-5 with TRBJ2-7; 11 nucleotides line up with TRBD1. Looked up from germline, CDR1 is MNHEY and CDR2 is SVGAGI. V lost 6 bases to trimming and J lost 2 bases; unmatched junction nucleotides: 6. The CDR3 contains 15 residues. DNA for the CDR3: TGTGCCAGCAGCCCCGGGGGACAGGGGGCCTACGAGCAGTACTTC. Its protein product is CASSPGGQGAYEQYF.

The CDR3 sequence: CASLTGGGYEQYF. The CDR3 DNA is TGTGCCAGTTTGACAGGGGGAGGTTACGAGCAGTACTTC. The V and J genes are TRBV28 and TRBJ2-7; 9 bases agree with TRBD1. Trimming took 9 bases from V and 4 from J; bases not matched to a gene: 7. Germline CDR1 reads MDHEN; CDR2 reads SYDVKM. This CDR3 is 13 amino acids long.

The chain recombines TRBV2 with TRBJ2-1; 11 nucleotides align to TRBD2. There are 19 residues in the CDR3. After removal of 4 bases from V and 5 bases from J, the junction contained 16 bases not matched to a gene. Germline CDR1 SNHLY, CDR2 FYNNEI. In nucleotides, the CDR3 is TGTGCCAGCAGTGTGTTACGGAGCGGGCTAGCGGGAGGACACAATGAGCAGTTCTTC. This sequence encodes CASSVLRSGLAGGHNEQFF.

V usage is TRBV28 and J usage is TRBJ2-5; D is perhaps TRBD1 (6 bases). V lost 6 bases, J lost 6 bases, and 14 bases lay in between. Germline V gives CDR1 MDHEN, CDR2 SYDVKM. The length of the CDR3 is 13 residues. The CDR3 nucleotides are TGTGCCAGCAGATCCCCGGGACAACAGACCCAGTACTTC. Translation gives CASRSPGQQTQYF.

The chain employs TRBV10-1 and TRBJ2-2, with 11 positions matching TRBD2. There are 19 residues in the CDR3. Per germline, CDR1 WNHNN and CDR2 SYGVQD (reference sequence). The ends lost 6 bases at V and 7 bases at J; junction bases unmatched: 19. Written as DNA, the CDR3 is TGCGCCAGCAGCAGACAGGGACTTGGTAGCGGGAGGGCCTACGGGGAGCTGTTTTTT. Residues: CASSRQGLGSGRAYGELFF.

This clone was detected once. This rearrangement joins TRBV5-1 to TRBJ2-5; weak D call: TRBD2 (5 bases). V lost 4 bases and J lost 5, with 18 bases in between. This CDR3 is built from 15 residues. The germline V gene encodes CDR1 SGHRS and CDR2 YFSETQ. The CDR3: CASSRYEGAAETQYF. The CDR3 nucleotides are TGCGCCAGCAGCCGTTACGAGGGAGCGGCGGAGACCCAGTACTTC. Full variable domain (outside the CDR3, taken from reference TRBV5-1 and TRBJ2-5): KAGVTQTPRYLIKTRGQQVTLSCSPISGHRSVSWYQQTPGQGLQFLFEYFSETQRNKGNFPGRFSGRQFSNSRSEMNVSTLELGDSALYLCASSRYEGAAETQYFGPGTRLLVL.

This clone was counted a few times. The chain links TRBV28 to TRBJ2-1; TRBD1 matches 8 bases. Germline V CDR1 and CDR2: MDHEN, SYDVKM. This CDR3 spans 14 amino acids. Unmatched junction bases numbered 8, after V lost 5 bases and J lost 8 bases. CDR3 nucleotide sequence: TGTGCCAGCAGTCTGACAGGGGCGGGGTATGAGCAGTTCTTC. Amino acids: CASSLTGAGYEQFF. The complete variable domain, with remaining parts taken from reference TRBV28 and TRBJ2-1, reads DVKVTQSSRYLVKRTGEKVFLECVQDMDHENMFWYRQDPGLGLRLIYFSYDVKMKEKGDIPEGYSVSREKKERFSLILESASTNQTSMYLCASSLTGAGYEQFFGPGTRLTVL.

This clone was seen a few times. The CDR3 coding sequence is TGTGCCAGCAGCTTTTTGCCGGGACAGGGGGCTTCCGGCCTCCACTTT. Translated: CASSFLPGQGASGLHF. V and J are TRBV7-2 and TRBJ1-6; 12 positions match TRBD1. This CDR3 has 16 amino acids. V shed 3 bases and J 15 bases; nucleotides not matched to a gene: 12. Per the germline V gene, CDR1 is SGHTA and CDR2 is FQGNSA.

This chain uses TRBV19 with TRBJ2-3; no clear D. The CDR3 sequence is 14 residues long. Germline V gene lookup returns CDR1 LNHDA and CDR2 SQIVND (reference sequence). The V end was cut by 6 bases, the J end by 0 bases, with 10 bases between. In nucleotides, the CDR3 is TGTGCCAGTAGCCTATTACCTAGCACAGATACGCAGTATTTT. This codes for CASSLLPSTDTQYF.

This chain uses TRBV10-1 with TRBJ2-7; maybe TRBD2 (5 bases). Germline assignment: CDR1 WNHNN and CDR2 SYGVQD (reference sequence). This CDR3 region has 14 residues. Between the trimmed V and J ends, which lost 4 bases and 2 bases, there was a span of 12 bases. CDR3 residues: CASSVAADPYEQYF. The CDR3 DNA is TGCGCCAGCAGTGTGGCAGCGGACCCCTACGAGCAGTACTTC.

In DNA form, the CDR3 reads TGTGCCAGTAGTGGCCCCTACCCGGGACAGGGCTACGAGCAGTACTTC. It translates to CASSGPYPGQGYEQYF. The V and J genes are TRBV19 and TRBJ2-7; 9 bases match TRBD1. The CDR3 length is 16 residues. From germline, CDR1 is LNHDA and CDR2 SQIVND (reference sequence). V lost 5 bases and J lost 3; bases outside the gene matches: 11.

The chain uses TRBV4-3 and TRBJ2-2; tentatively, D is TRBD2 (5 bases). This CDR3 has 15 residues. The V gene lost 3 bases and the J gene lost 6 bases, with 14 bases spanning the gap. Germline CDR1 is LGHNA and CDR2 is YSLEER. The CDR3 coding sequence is TGCGCCAGCAGCCAGGCAGGACTTATCCCCGGGGAGCTGTTTTTT. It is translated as CASSQAGLIPGELFF.

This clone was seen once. The CDR3: CASSVARGNTIYF. In DNA, the CDR3 is TGTGCCAGCAGCGTAGCACGGGGAAACACCATATATTTT. The chain is built from TRBV9 and TRBJ1-3; D is uncertain. Germline V lookup: CDR1 SGDLS, CDR2 YYNGEE. This CDR3 is 13 amino acids long. Trimming pared 0 bases from V and 4 bases from J, leaving 5 bases between.

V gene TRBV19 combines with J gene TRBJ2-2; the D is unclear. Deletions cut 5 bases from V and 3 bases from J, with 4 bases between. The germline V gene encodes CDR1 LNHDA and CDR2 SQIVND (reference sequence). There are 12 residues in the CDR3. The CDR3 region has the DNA TGTGCCAGTAGTCTATACACCGGGGAGCTGTTTTTT. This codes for CASSLYTGELFF.

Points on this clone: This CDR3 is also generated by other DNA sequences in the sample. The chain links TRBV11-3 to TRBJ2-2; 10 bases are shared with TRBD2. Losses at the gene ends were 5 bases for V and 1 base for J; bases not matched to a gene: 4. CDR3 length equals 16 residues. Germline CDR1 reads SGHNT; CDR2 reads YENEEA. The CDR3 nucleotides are TGTGCCAGCAGCCCCCGGACTAGCGGGAACACCGGGGAGCTGTTTTTT. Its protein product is CASSPRTSGNTGELFF.

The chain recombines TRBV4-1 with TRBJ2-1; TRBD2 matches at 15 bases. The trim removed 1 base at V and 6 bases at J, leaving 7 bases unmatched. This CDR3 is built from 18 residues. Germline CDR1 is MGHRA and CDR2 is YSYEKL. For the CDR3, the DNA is TGCGCCAGCAGCCAAGTTTCTTGGGGACTAGCGGGAGGCAATGAGCAGTTCTTC. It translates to CASSQVSWGLAGGNEQFF.

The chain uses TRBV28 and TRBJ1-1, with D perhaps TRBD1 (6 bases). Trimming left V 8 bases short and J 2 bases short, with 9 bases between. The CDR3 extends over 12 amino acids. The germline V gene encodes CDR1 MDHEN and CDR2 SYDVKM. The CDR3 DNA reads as TGTGCCAGCTACAGGGTCAACACTGAAGCTTTCTTT. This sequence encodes CASYRVNTEAFF.

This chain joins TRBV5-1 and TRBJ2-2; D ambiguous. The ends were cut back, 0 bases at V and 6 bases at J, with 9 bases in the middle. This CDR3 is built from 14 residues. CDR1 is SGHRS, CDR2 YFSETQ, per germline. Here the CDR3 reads CASSLERLAGELFF. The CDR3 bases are TGCGCCAGCAGCTTGGAGAGGTTGGCCGGGGAGCTGTTTTTT.

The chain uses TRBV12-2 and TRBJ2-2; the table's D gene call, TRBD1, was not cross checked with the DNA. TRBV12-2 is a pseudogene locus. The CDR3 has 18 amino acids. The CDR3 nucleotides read TGTGCAAGTCGCTCCGGGACAGGGACTACAACGAACACCGGGGAGCTGTTTTTT. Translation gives CASRSGTGTTTNTGELFF.

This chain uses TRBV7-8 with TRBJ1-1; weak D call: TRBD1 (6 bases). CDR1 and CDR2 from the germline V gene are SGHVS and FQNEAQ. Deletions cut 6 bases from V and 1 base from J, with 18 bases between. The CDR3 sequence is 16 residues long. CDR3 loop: CASRFRGEGRNTEAFF. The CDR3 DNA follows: TGTGCCAGCAGGTTTAGGGGGGAGGGGAGGAACACTGAAGCTTTCTTT.

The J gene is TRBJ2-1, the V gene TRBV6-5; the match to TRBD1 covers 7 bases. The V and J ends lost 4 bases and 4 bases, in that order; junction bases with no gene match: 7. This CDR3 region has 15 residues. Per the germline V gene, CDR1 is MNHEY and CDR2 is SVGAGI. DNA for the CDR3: TGTGCCAGCAGTTTCAGGGGGATAAGGTACAATGAGCAGTTCTTC. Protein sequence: CASSFRGIRYNEQFF.

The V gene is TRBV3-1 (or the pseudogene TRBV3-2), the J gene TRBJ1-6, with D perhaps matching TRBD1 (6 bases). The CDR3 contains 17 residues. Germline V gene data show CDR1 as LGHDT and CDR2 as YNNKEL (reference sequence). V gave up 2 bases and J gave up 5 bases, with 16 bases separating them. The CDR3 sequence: CASSQKGQLADNSPLHF. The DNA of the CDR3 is TGTGCCAGCAGCCAAAAAGGACAGCTCGCGGATAATTCACCCCTCCACTTT.

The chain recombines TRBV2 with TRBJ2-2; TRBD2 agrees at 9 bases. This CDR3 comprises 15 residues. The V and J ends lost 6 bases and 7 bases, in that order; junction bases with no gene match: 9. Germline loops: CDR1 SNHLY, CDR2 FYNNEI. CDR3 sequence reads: CASRGRTSAVGELFF. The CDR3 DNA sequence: TGTGCCAGCAGAGGCCGGACTAGCGCAGTCGGGGAGCTGTTTTTT.